A selection of T cell receptor beta chains follows, all from one sample in a study of tumor-infiltrating lymphocytes in oesophageal squamous cell carcinoma. TCRdb processed the PCR reads anew with MiXCR; each CDR3 protein has one entry. The sample comprises under 20,000 distinct CDR3 sequences, less than 50% of which are singletons, and approximately 6.3% rests with the top ten. The sequenced material came from blood. These receptors all stem from a male donor with esophageal squamous cell carcinoma. Both conserved end residues are part of each CDR3. Each record gives: CDR3 protein, CDR3 DNA, D gene, clone size, J gene, V gene. The D gene is left open where the match is weak. Some rows have no size entry. The others give once, few or many, or a class for an expanded clone.

CDR3 protein: CASSVERGPDTQYF
CDR3 DNA: TGTGCCAGCAGCGTAGAACGGGGGCCAGATACGCAGTATTTT
D gene: .
clone size: few
J gene: TRBJ2-3
V gene: TRBV9

CDR3 protein: CASTQGRTAQETQYF
CDR3 DNA: TGTGCCAGCACCCAAGGGAGGACGGCCCAAGAGACCCAGTACTTC
D gene: .
clone size: .
J gene: TRBJ2-5
V gene: TRBV12-3/TRBV12-4

CDR3 protein: CASSTLAGGPQYF
CDR3 DNA: TGTGCCAGCAGTACACTAGCGGGGGGGCCCCAGTACTTC
D gene: TRBD2
clone size: .
J gene: TRBJ2-5
V gene: TRBV2

CDR3 protein: CASSATGGGNTIYF
CDR3 DNA: TGTGCCAGCAGCGCGACAGGGGGCGGAAACACCATATATTTT
D gene: TRBD1
clone size: .
J gene: TRBJ1-3
V gene: TRBV9

CDR3 protein: CASTSTHAVYEQYF
CDR3 DNA: TGTGCCAGTACCTCGACACATGCCGTCTACGAGCAGTACTTC
D gene: .
clone size: few
J gene: TRBJ2-7
V gene: TRBV19

CDR3 protein: CASSAYSVNEQFF
CDR3 DNA: TGTGCCAGCAGTGCCTACTCGGTCAATGAGCAGTTCTTC
D gene: .
clone size: .
J gene: TRBJ2-1
V gene: TRBV6-1

CDR3 protein: CASSDWVETQYF
CDR3 DNA: TGTGCCAGCAGTGATTGGGTGGAGACCCAGTACTTC
D gene: .
clone size: .
J gene: TRBJ2-5
V gene: TRBV6-1

CDR3 protein: CASGQGGETQYF
CDR3 DNA: TGTGCCAGCGGACAGGGCGGAGAGACCCAGTACTTC
D gene: TRBD1
clone size: medium-sized
J gene: TRBJ2-5
V gene: TRBV7-9

CDR3 protein: CASSHRGIGTDTQYF
CDR3 DNA: TGTGCCAGCAGCCATCGGGGAATTGGAACAGATACGCAGTATTTT
D gene: .
clone size: .
J gene: TRBJ2-3
V gene: TRBV3-1

CDR3 protein: CASSLRREGKSPLHF
CDR3 DNA: TGTGCCAGCAGTTTAAGGAGGGAGGGAAAATCACCCCTCCACTTC
D gene: TRBD2
clone size: many
J gene: TRBJ2-1
V gene: TRBV12-3/TRBV12-4

CDR3 protein: CASRSTGSYNSPLHF
CDR3 DNA: TGTGCCAGCAGATCAACCGGGTCATATAATTCACCCCTCCACTTT
D gene: .
clone size: many
J gene: TRBJ1-6
V gene: TRBV12-3/TRBV12-4

CDR3 protein: CASSLGYRGGWDEQFF
CDR3 DNA: TGTGCCAGCAGCTTAGGTTACAGGGGAGGATGGGATGAGCAGTTCTTC
D gene: .
clone size: .
J gene: TRBJ2-1
V gene: TRBV7-4

CDR3 protein: CASSGTGDEQFF
CDR3 DNA: TGTGCCAGCAGTGGGACAGGGGATGAGCAGTTCTTC
D gene: TRBD1
clone size: few
J gene: TRBJ2-1
V gene: TRBV12-3/TRBV12-4

CDR3 protein: CASSWGSLDTQYF
CDR3 DNA: TGTGCCAGCAGCTGGGGGAGCCTGGATACGCAGTATTTT
D gene: .
clone size: .
J gene: TRBJ2-3
V gene: TRBV5-6

CDR3 protein: CASSLKLQTNEKLFF
CDR3 DNA: TGTGCCAGCAGCTTAAAGCTTCAGACTAATGAAAAACTGTTTTTT
D gene: .
clone size: medium-sized
J gene: TRBJ1-4
V gene: TRBV7-9

CDR3 protein: CASSLPPGQLAKNIQYF
CDR3 DNA: TGTGCCAGCAGCTTGCCCCCGGGACAGTTGGCCAAAAACATTCAGTACTTC
D gene: TRBD1
clone size: few
J gene: TRBJ2-4
V gene: TRBV7-2